The sequence of this T cell receptor (beta chain) was determined in a study of read filtering for tumor transcriptome and immune sequencing. Study at large: Revised staging placed about 8 patients in R-ISS I, 15 to 20 in II, more than five in III.

CDR1 and CDR2 from the germline V gene are DFQATT and SNEGSKA (reference sequence). The CDR3 contains 15 residues. The germline V and J ends were trimmed by 3 bases and 3 bases, with 15 bases remaining between them. This clonotype was detected ten times or more. Its antigen is undetermined. This library used around 400 ng RNA and molecular barcoded adaptors spanning alpha/delta and beta/gamma chains. TCRdb analysed the reads with MiXCR anew, one entry per CDR3 protein. Among under 60,000 distinct CDR3 sequences listed, approximately 18% were seen once. General study findings and limits: Single-read clonotypes: around 81% of IR-seq clonotypes (around 3.4% of reads), about 70% of RNA-seq clonotypes (around 48% of reads).

This receptor was obtained from a donor at least 40 years old with multiple myeloma. Sequencing was carried out using a population of CD138-negative cells sorted from bone marrow. J is TRBJ2-1 and V is TRBV20-1, with a weak D call TRBD2 (6 bases). The DNA for the CDR3 is TGCAGTGCTAGTTCTAGGCTAGCGAACTACAATGAGCAGTTCTTC. Encoded protein: CSASSRLANYNEQFF.